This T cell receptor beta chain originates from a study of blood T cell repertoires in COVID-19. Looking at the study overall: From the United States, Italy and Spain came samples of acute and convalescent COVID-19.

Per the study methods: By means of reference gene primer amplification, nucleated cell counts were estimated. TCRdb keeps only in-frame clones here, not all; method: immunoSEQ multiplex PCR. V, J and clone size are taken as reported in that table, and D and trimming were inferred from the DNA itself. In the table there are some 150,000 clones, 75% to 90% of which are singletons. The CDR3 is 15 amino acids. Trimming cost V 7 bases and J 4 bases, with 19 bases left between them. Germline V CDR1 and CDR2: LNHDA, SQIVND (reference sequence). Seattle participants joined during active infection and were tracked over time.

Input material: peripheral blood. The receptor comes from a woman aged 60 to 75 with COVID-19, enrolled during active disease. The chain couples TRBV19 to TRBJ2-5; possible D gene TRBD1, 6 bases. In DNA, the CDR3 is TGTGCCAGTAAATCCGGTAACAGGGAAGGAGAGACCCAGTACTTC. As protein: CASKSGNREGETQYF. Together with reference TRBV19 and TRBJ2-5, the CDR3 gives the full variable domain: DGGITQSPKYLFRKEGQNVTLSCEQNLNHDAMYWYRQDPGQGLRLIYYSQIVNDFQKGDIAEGYSVSREKKESFPLTVTSAQKNPTAFYLCASKSGNREGETQYFGPGTRLLVL.